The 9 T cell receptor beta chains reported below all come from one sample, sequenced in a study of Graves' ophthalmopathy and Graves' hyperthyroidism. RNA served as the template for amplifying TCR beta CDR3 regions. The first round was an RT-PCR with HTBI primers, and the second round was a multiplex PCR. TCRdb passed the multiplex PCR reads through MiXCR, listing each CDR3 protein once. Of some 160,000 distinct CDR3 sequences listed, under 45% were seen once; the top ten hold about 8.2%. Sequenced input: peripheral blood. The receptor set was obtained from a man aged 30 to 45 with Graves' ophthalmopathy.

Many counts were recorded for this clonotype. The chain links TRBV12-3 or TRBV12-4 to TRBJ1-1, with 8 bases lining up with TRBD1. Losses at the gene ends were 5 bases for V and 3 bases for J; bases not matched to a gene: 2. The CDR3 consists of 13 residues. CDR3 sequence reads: CASSKTGDTEAFF. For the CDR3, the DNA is TGTGCCAGCAGTAAGACAGGGGACACTGAAGCTTTCTTT.

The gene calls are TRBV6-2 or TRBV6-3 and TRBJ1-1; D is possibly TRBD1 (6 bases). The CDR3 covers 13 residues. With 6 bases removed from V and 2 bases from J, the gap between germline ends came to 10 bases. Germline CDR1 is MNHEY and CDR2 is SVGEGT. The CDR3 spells CASRMDSNTEAFF. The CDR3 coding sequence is TGTGCCAGCAGAATGGACAGTAACACTGAAGCTTTCTTT.

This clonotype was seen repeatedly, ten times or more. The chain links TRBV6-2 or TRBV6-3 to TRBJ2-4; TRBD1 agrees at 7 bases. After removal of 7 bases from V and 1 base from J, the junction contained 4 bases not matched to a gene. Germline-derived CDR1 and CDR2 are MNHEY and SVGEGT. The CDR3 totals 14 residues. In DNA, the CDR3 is TGTGCCAGCACGACAGGGTGGGCCAAAAACATTCAGTACTTC. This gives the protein CASTTGWAKNIQYF.

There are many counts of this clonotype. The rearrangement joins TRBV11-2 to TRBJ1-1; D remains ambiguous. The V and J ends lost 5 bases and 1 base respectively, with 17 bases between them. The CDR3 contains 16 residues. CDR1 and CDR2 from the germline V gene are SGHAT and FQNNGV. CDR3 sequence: CASSRGSGLSNTEAFF. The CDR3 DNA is TGTGCCAGCAGCCGAGGGTCAGGTCTGTCGAACACTGAAGCTTTCTTT.

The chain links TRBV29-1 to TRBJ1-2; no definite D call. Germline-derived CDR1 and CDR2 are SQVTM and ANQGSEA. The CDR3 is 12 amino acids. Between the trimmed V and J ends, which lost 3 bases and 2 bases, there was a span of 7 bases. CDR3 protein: CSVDNGNYGYTF. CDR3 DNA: TGCAGCGTTGACAACGGAAACTATGGCTACACCTTC.

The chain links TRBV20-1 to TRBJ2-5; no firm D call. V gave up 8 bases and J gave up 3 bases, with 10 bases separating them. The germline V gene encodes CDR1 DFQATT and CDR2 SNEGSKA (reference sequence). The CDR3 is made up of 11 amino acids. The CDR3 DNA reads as TGCAGTTCTGCCAGGAAAGAGACCCAGTACTTC. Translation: CSSARKETQYF.

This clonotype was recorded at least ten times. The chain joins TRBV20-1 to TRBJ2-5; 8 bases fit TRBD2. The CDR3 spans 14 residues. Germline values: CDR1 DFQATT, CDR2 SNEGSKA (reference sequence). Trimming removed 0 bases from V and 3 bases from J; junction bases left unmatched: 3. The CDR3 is CSARDSGNKETQYF. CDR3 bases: TGCAGTGCTAGAGATAGCGGGAATAAAGAGACCCAGTACTTC.

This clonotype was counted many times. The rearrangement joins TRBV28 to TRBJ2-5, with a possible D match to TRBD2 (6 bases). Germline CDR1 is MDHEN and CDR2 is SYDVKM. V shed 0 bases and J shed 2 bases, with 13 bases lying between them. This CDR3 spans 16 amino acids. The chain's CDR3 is CASSLWLAGHQETQYF. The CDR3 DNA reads TGTGCCAGCAGTTTATGGTTGGCGGGGCATCAAGAGACCCAGTACTTC.

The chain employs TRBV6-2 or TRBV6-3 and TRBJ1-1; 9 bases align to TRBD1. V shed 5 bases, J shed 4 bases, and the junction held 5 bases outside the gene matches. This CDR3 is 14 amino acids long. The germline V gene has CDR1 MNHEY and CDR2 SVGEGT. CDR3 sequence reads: CASSVRTGVTEAFF. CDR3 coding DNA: TGTGCCAGCAGTGTAAGGACAGGGGTCACTGAAGCTTTCTTT.